The TCR beta chain under discussion was sequenced for a study of blood T cell repertoires in COVID-19. Overall study context: Acute and convalescent COVID-19 samples came from the United States, Italy and Spain.

Participant ages covered about 18 to 95 years across around 25 US areas. Resolution of symptoms, clearance, or two negative PCRs was present in recovered Cohort 3 donors. Source study methods: Amplified reference gene primers provided the basis for estimating nucleated cell counts. Using immunoSEQ multiplex PCR, the repertoire was profiled, and TCRdb retains in-frame clones only, with some absent. V and J calls plus clone size are reproduced from that table; the DNA served to infer D and trimming. The sample lists roughly 200,000 clones, roughly 85% seen once, with about 17% in the top ten. Germline-derived CDR1 and CDR2 are MNHEY and SVGAGI. This CDR3 region has 13 residues. Unmatched junction bases numbered 4, after V lost 6 bases and J lost 4 bases.

The sequence came from a man aged 35 to 55 who had recovered from COVID-19. The sequenced sample consisted of PBMCs or T cells enriched from blood (not recorded which). V gene TRBV6-5 combines with J gene TRBJ1-1, with 8 bases aligning to TRBD1. The CDR3 DNA is TGTGCCAGCAGGACAGGGGAGGTCACTGAAGCTTTCTTT. The encoded protein is CASRTGEVTEAFF.